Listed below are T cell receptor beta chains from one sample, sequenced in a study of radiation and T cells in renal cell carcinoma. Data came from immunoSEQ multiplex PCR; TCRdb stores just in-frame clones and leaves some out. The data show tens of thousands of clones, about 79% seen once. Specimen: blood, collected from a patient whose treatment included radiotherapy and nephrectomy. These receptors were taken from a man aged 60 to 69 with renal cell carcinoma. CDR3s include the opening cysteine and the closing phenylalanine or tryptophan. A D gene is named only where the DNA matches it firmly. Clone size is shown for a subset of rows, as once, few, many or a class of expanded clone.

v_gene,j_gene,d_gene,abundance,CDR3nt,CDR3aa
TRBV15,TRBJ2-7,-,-,TGTGCCACCAGCAGAGATGGTAGCGTGCTGGCGGGCGAGCAGTACTTC,CATSRDGSVLAGEQYF
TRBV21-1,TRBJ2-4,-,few,TGTGCCAGCAGCCGCCGACTAGCGGGGAAACTAGCCAAAAACATTCAGTACTTC,CASSRRLAGKLAKNIQYF
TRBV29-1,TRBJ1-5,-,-,TGCAGCGTTCGGGGGGGATACAATCAGCCCCAGCATTTT,CSVRGGYNQPQHF
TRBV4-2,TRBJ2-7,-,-,TGTGCCAGCAGCCAAGAAGTCAACTCCTACGAGCAGTACTTC,CASSQEVNSYEQYF
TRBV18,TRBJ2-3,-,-,TGTGCCAGCTCACCAGGGCGACGGAGCACAGATACGCAGTATTTT,CASSPGRRSTDTQYF
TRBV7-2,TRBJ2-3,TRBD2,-,TGTGCCAGCACCTCGGGACTAGCGGGAGGGTTAGATACGCAGTATTTT,CASTSGLAGGLDTQYF
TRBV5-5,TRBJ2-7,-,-,TGTGCCAGCAGCCAAACAGCGGCCCACGAGCAGTACTTC,CASSQTAAHEQYF
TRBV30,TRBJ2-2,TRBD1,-,TGTGCCTGGAGCTACGGACAGGGCACCGGGGAGCTGTTTTTT,CAWSYGQGTGELFF
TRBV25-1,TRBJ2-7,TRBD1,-,TGTGCCAGCTCGGCCGGGACAGGCTACTACGAGCAGTACTTC,CASSAGTGYYEQYF
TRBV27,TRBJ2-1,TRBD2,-,TGTGCCAGCAGTTTATGGGGACTAGCGGGAGGGCCGAGGAATGAGCAGTTCTTC,CASSLWGLAGGPRNEQFF
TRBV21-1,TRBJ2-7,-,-,TGTGCCAGCAGCAACTCAGGACTAGCGGGAGGGCCTGAGGGCGAGCAGTACTTC,CASSNSGLAGGPEGEQYF
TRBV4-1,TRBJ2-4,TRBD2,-,TGCGCCAGCAGCCCCCCTAGCGGGAGGGGGGGAAACATTCAGTACTTC,CASSPPSGRGGNIQYF
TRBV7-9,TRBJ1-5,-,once,TGTGCCAGCAGCTTAGGATCCGGGGGACCGCTGGGGCAGCCCCAGCATTTT,CASSLGSGGPLGQPQHF
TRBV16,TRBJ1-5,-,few,TGTGCCAACTCCCGGGATATTAGCAATCAGCCCCAGCATTTT,CANSRDISNQPQHF
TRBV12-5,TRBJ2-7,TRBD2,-,TGTGCTAGTGGTTTGGTAAAGCTCGGGAGGTACGAGCAGTACTTC,CASGLVKLGRYEQYF
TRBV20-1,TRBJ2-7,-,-,TGCAGTGCTAGAGATTCCTACGAGCAGTACTTC,CSARDSYEQYF